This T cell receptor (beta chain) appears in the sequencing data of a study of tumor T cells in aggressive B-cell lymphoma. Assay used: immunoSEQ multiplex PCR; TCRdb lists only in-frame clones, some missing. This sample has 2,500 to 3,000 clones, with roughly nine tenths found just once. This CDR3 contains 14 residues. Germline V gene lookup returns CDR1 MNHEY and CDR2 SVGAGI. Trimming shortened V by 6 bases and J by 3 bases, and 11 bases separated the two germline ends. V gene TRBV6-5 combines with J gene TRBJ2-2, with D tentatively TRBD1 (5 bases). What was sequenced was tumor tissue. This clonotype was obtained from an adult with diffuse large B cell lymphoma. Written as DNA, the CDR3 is TGTGCCAGCAGGGGCAGGGCCTACACCGGGGAGCTGTTTTTT. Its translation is CASRGRAYTGELFF.